These 13 T cell receptor beta chains were sequenced from one sample in a study of shared clonotypes between healthy human individuals. Method: immunoSEQ multiplex PCR; TCRdb's copy keeps in-frame clones and lacks some. The sample lists around 1.6 million clones; around 98% were seen once. Sequenced: naive CD4+ T cells sorted from blood. As to subset: CD45RA+ positively selected. These receptor sequences come from a man aged 25-45 years in good health.

CDR3 sequence: CASSQVGGRGNEQFF. CDR3 bases: TGTGCCAGCAGCCAGGTTGGGGGCAGGGGTAATGAGCAGTTCTTC. The chain links TRBV4-2 to TRBJ2-1, with a tentative D call TRBD1 (6 bases). Per the germline V gene, CDR1 is LGHNA and CDR2 is YNFKEQ. The germline V and J ends were trimmed by 3 bases and 7 bases, with 16 bases remaining between them. The CDR3 covers 15 residues.

The chain has TRBV28 and TRBJ2-3, with 7 nucleotides matching TRBD2. Germline CDR1 MDHEN, CDR2 SYDVKM. This CDR3 region has 14 residues. V was clipped by 7 bases and J by 2 bases; unmatched bases: 6. Here the CDR3 reads CASNEGGPTDTQYF. Written as DNA, the CDR3 is TGTGCCAGCAACGAGGGAGGGCCCACAGATACGCAGTATTTT.

The chain has TRBV7-9 and TRBJ1-1, with TRBD1 matching over 7 bases. The CDR3 runs 14 residues. V lost 5 bases, J lost 4 bases, and 7 bases stayed unmatched. Germline assignment: CDR1 SEHNR and CDR2 FQNEAQ (reference sequence). The CDR3 bases are TGTGCCAGCAGCCCACGACAGGGTGTCACTGAAGCTTTCTTT. It specifies CASSPRQGVTEAFF.

The J gene is TRBJ2-3, the V gene TRBV27; D not certain. With 5 bases removed from V and 1 base from J, the gap between germline ends came to 10 bases. The length of the CDR3 is 14 residues. The germline gives CDR1 MNHEY, CDR2 SMNVEV (reference sequence). As DNA, the CDR3 is TGTGCCAGCAGTATAGTAAAGGGCACAGATACGCAGTATTTT. Residues: CASSIVKGTDTQYF.

The CDR3 here is CASSLGQGASGMADTQYF. In DNA form, the CDR3 reads TGTGCCAGCAGTTTGGGACAGGGTGCTAGCGGGATGGCAGATACGCAGTATTTT. The gene calls are TRBV27 and TRBJ2-3; D tentatively reads TRBD1 or TRBD2 (9 bases each). This CDR3 is 18 amino acids long. Germline V gives CDR1 MNHEY, CDR2 SMNVEV (reference sequence). V gave up 3 bases and J gave up 4 bases, with 23 bases separating them.

The chain joins TRBV2 to TRBJ2-1, with unresolved D. V dropped 3 bases and J dropped 10 bases, with 10 bases sitting between them. Germline assignment: CDR1 SNHLY and CDR2 FYNNEI. CDR3 length: 12 residues. The CDR3 region is CASSDDTYEQFF. The CDR3 nucleotides are TGTGCCAGCAGTGATGATACCTACGAGCAGTTCTTC.

The chain is built from TRBV6-5 and TRBJ1-5; D unresolved. The V gene lost 0 bases and the J gene lost 6 bases, with 9 bases spanning the gap. This CDR3 is 14 amino acids long. Per germline, CDR1 MNHEY and CDR2 SVGAGI. CDR3 protein: CASSYSSGVQPQHF. The CDR3 coding sequence is TGTGCCAGCAGTTACTCGAGTGGGGTTCAGCCCCAGCATTTT.

This chain uses TRBV7-6 with TRBJ2-2; D is undetermined. CDR3 length: 13 amino acids. Trimming removed 5 bases at V and 3 bases at J, with 7 bases between. CDR1 SGHVS and CDR2 FNYEAQ come from the germline V gene. As DNA, the CDR3 is TGTGCCAGCAGCCCACACGACACCGGGGAGCTGTTTTTT. Amino acids: CASSPHDTGELFF.

The genes are TRBV5-6 and TRBJ2-1; maybe TRBD2 (6 bases). V was trimmed by 4 bases and J by 2 bases, leaving 13 bases between them. The CDR3 is made up of 15 amino acids. Germline V gene sequence: CDR1 SGHDT, CDR2 YYEEEE. Here the CDR3 reads CASSAASAPYNEQFF. CDR3 nucleotides: TGTGCCAGCAGCGCGGCTAGCGCTCCCTACAATGAGCAGTTCTTC. The full variable domain, its missing parts supplied by reference TRBV5-6 and TRBJ2-1, is DAGVTQSPTHLIKTRGQQVTLRCSPKSGHDTVSWYQQALGQGPQFIFQYYEEEERQRGNFPDRFSGHQFPNYSSELNVNALLLGDSALYLCASSAASAPYNEQFFGPGTRLTVL.

CDR3 loop: CASKSGSSYEQYF. The DNA for the CDR3 is TGCGCCAGCAAGAGCGGGAGCTCCTACGAGCAGTACTTC. This rearrangement joins TRBV5-1 to TRBJ2-7, with 8 bases lining up with TRBD2. CDR1 and CDR2 (germline): SGHRS, YFSETQ. The CDR3 consists of 13 residues. Unmatched junction bases numbered 2, after V lost 6 bases and J lost 0 bases. The variable domain in full, completed from reference TRBV5-1 and TRBJ2-7, reads KAGVTQTPRYLIKTRGQQVTLSCSPISGHRSVSWYQQTPGQGLQFLFEYFSETQRNKGNFPGRFSGRQFSNSRSEMNVSTLELGDSALYLCASKSGSSYEQYFGPGTRLTVT.

V gene TRBV5-1 combines with J gene TRBJ2-2, with D hard to call. Between the trimmed V and J ends, which lost 5 bases and 3 bases, there was a span of 14 bases. CDR3 length equals 15 residues. Germline V gene sequence: CDR1 SGHRS, CDR2 YFSETQ. CDR3 nucleotides: TGCGCCAGCAGTGGTAATGCCCTCGACACCGGGGAGCTGTTTTTT. This codes for CASSGNALDTGELFF.

V gene TRBV28 combines with J gene TRBJ2-7; 8 bases agree with TRBD2. Per germline, CDR1 MDHEN and CDR2 SYDVKM. J was trimmed by 7 bases and V by 6 bases; bases with no gene match: 11. This CDR3 contains 14 residues. CDR3 residues: CASRPGTSPGEQYF. As DNA, the CDR3 is TGTGCCAGCAGACCCGGGACTAGTCCAGGGGAGCAGTACTTC.

This clone was detected once. CDR3: CASSPTAKETQYF. In DNA, the CDR3 is TGTGCCAGCTCACCAACGGCTAAAGAGACCCAGTACTTC. The rearrangement uses TRBV18 and TRBJ2-5; D call uncertain. Germline V lookup: CDR1 KGHSH, CDR2 LQKENI. Trimming stripped 2 bases from V and 3 bases from J, with 7 bases between. The length of the CDR3 is 13 residues.